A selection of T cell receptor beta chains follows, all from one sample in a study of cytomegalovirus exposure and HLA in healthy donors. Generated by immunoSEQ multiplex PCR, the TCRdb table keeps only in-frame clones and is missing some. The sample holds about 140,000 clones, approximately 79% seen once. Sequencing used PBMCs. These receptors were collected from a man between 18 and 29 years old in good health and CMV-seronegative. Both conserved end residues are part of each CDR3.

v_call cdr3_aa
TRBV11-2 CASSLDRGESDTQYF
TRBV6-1 CASRSPGPDQPQHF
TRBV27 CASSLSSTGHYGYTF
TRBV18 CASSLNQQGENEKLFF
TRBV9 CASSADGQFNQPQHF
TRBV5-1 CASSLGYGPYNEQFF
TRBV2 CASSHPGVLAKNIQYF
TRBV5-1 CASSVPGQGRHEQFF
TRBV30 CAWSISSGTYSYNEQFF
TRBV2 CASRWTGGAGETQYF